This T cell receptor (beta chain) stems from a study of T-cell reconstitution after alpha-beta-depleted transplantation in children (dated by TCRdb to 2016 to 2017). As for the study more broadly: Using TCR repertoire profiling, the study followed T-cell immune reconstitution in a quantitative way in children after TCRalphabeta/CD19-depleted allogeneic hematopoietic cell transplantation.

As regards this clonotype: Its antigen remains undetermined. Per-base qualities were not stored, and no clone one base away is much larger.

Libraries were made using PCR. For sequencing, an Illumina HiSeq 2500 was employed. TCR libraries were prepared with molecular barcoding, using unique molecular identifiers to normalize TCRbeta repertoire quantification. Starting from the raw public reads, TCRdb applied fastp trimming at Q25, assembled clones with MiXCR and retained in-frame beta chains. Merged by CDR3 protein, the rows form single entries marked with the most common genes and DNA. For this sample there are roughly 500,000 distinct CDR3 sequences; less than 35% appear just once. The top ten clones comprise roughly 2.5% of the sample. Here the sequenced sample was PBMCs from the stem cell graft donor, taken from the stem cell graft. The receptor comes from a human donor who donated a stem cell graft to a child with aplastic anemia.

The DNA is TGCAGTGCTACGCGGGCCGGGCCTGAAGCTTTCTTT. This codes for CSATRAGPEAFF. The V and J genes are TRBV20-1 and TRBJ1-1; the D gene lacks a confident call. The CDR3 runs 12 amino acids, cysteine and phenylalanine included. CDR3 DNA is the only sequence kept; it has 36 bases, read in frame from the first base. The germline V gene (reference sequence) specifies DFQATT as CDR1 and SNEGSKA as CDR2. V is reduced by 4 bases and J by 6 bases, leaving a spacing of 12 bases between them.